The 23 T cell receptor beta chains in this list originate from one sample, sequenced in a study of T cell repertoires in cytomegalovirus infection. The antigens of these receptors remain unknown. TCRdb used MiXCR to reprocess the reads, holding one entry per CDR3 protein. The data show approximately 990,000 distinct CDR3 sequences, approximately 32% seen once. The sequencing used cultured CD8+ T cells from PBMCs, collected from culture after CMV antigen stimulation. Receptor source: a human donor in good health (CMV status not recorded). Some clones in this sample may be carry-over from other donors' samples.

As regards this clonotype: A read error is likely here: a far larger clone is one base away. CDR3 bases: TGTGCCAGCAGTTTCTGGACCGGGGAGCTGTTTTTT. Amino acids: CASSFWTGELFF. The J gene is TRBJ2-2, the V gene TRBV27; no definite D call. V was clipped by 3 bases and J by 5 bases, with 4 bases between them. Germline V gene data show CDR1 as MNHEY and CDR2 as SMNVEV (reference sequence). The CDR3 is made up of 12 amino acids.

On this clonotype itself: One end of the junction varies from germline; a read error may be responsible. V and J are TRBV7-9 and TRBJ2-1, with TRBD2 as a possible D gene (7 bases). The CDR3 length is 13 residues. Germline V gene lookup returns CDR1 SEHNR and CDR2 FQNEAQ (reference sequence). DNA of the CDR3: TGTACCAGCAGCTTGGGGGGGCGGAATGAGCAGTTCTTC. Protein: CTSSLGGRNEQFF. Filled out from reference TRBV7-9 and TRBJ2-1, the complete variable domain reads DTGVSQNPRHKITKRGQNVTFRCDPISEHNRLYWYRQTLGQGPEFLTYFQNEAQLEKSRLLSDRFSAERPKGSFSTLEIQRTEQGDSAMYLCTSSLGGRNEQFFGPGTRLTVL.

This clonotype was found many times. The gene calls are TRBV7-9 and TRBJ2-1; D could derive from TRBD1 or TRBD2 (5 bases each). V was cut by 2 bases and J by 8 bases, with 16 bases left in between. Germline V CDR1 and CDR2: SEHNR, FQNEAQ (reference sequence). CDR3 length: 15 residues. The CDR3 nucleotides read TGTGCCAGCAGCTTACCGGGACCCGAATACGATGAGCAGTTCTTC. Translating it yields CASSLPGPEYDEQFF.

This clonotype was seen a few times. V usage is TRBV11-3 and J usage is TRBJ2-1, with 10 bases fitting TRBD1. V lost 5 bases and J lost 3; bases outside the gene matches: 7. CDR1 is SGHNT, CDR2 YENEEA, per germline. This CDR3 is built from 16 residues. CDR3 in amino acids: CASSPSGTGDYNEQFF. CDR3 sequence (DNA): TGTGCCAGCAGCCCCTCCGGGACAGGGGACTACAATGAGCAGTTCTTC.

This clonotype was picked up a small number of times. CDR3 sequence (DNA): TGTGCCAGTAGTATTTCCGGGACACCATACAATGAGCAGTTCTTC. This gives the protein CASSISGTPYNEQFF. This chain links TRBV19 with TRBJ2-1; D perhaps matches TRBD1 (6 bases). Looked up from germline, CDR1 is LNHDA and CDR2 is SQIVND (reference sequence). The V gene lost 3 bases and the J gene lost 4 bases, with 13 bases spanning the gap. The CDR3 extends over 15 amino acids.

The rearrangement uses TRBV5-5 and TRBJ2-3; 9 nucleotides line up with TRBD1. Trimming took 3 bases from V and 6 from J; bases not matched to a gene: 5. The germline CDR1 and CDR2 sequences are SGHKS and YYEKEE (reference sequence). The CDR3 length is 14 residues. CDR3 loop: CASSWGDRADTQYF. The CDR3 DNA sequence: TGTGCCAGCAGCTGGGGGGACAGGGCGGATACGCAGTATTTT.

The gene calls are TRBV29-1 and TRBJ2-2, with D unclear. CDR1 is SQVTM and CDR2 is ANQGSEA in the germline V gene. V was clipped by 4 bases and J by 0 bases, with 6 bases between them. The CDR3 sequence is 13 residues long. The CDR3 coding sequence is TGCAGCGTTGTCAGAGCGAACACCGGGGAGCTGTTTTTT. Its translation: CSVVRANTGELFF.

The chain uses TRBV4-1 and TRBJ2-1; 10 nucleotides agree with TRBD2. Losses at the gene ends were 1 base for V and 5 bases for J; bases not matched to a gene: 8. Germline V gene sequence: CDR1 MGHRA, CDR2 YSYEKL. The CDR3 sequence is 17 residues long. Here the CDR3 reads CASSQVPPSGGDNEQFF. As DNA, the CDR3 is TGCGCCAGCAGCCAAGTACCTCCCAGCGGGGGGGACAATGAGCAGTTCTTC.

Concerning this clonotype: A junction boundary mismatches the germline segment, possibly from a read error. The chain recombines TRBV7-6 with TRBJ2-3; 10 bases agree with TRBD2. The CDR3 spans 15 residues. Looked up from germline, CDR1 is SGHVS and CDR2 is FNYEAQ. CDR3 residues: CVSSLAGGGTDTQYF. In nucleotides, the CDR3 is TGTGTCAGCAGCTTAGCGGGGGGTGGCACAGATACGCAGTATTTT.

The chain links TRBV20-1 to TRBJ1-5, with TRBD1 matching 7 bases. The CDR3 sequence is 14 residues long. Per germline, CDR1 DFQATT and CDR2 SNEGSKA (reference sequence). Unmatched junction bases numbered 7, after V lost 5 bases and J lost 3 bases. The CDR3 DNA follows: TGCAGTGCTCCGGTAGGGACAGTCAATCAGCCCCAGCATTTT. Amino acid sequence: CSAPVGTVNQPQHF.

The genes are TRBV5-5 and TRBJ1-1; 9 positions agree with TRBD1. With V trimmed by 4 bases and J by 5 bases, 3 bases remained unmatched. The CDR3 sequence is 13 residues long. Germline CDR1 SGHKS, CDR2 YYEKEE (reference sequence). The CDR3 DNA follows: TGTGCCAGCAGCGGGACAGGGACGACTGAAGCTTTCTTT. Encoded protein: CASSGTGTTEAFF. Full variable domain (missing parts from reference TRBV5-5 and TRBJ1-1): DAGVTQSPTHLIKTRGQQVTLRCSPISGHKSVSWYQQVLGQGPQFIFQYYEKEERGRGNFPDRFSARQFPNYSSELNVNALLLGDSALYLCASSGTGTTEAFFGQGTRLTVV.

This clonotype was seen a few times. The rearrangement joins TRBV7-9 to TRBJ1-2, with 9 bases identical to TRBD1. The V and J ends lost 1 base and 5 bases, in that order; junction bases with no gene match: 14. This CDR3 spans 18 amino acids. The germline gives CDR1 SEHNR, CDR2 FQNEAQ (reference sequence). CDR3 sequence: CASSLEGQGLLVRYGYTF. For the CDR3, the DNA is TGTGCCAGCAGCTTAGAGGGACAGGGCCTTCTCGTTAGATATGGCTACACCTTC.

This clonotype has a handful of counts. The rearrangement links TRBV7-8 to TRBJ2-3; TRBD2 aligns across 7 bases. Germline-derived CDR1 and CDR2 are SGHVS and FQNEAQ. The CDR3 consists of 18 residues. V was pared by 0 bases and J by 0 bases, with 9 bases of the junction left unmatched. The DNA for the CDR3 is TGTGCCAGCAGCTTAGCGGGCGGGGGTTTGAAGAGCACAGATACGCAGTATTTT. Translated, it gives CASSLAGGGLKSTDTQYF.

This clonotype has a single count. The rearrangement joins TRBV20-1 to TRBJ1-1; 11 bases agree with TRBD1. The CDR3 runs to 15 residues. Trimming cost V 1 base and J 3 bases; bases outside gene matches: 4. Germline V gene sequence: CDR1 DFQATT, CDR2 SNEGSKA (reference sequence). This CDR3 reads CSARGGQGADTEAFF. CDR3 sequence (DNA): TGCAGTGCTAGAGGAGGACAGGGGGCTGACACTGAAGCTTTCTTT.

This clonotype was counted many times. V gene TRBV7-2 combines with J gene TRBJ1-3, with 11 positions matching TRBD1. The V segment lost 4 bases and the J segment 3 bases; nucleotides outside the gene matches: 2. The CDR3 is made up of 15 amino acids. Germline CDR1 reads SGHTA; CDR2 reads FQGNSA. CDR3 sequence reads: CASSWTGGYGNTIYF. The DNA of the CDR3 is TGTGCCAGCAGCTGGACAGGGGGCTATGGAAACACCATATATTTT.

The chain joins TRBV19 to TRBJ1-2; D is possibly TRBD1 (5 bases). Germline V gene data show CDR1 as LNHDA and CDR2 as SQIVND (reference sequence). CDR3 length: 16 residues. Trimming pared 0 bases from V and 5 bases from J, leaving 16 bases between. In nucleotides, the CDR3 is TGTGCCAGTAGTATAGATTGGAGTCCGTCAGGGTATGGCTACACCTTC. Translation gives CASSIDWSPSGYGYTF.

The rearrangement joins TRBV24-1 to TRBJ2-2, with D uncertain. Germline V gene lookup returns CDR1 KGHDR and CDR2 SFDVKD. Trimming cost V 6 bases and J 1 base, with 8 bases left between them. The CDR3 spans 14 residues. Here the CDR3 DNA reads TGTGCCACCAGTTTGATGGAGAACACCGGGGAGCTGTTTTTT. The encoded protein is CATSLMENTGELFF.

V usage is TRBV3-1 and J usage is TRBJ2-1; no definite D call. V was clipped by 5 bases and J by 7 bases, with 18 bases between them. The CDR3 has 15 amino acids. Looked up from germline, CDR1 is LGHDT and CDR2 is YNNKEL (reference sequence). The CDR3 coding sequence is TGTGCCAGCAGCTCCATAGGTGTTGGGCGGAATGAGCAGTTCTTC. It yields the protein CASSSIGVGRNEQFF.

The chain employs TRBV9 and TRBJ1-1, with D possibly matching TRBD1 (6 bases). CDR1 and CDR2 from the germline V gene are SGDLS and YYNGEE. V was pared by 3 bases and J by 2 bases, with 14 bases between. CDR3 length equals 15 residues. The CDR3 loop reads CASSAKQGGNTEAFF. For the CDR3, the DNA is TGTGCCAGCAGCGCTAAACAGGGCGGTAACACTGAAGCTTTCTTT.

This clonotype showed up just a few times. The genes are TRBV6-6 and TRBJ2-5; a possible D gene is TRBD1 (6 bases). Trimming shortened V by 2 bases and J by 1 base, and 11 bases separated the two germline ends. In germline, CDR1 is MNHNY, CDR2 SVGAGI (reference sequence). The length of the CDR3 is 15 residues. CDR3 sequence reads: CASSYTLDSQETQYF. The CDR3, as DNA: TGTGCCAGCAGTTACACTCTGGACAGCCAAGAGACCCAGTACTTC.

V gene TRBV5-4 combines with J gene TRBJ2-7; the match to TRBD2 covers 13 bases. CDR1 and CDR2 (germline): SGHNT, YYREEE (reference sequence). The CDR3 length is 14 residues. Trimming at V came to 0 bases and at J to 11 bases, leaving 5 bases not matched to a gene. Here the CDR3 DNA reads TGTGCCAGCAGCTTGGAGGGACTAGCGGGGATAGAGTACTTC. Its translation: CASSLEGLAGIEYF.

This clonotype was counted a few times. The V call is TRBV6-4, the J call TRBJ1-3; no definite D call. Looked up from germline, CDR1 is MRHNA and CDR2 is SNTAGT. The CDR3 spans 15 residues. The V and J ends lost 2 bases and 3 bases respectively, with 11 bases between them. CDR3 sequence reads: CASSDPKWVGNTIYF. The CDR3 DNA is TGTGCCAGCAGTGACCCAAAGTGGGTTGGAAACACCATATATTTT.

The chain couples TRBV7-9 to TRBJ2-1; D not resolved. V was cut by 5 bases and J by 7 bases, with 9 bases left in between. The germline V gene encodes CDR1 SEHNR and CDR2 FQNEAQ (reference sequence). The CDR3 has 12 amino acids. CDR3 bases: TGTGCCAGCAGCATAAAGGTTAATGAGCAGTTCTTC. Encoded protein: CASSIKVNEQFF.